Given below is one T cell receptor (beta chain) in context. The source of the sample is a study of blood T cell repertoires in COVID-19. Data came from immunoSEQ multiplex PCR; TCRdb stores just in-frame clones and leaves some out. The table includes more than 250,000 clones, 85% to 90% detected once. This TCR was sampled from a woman younger than 30 with acute COVID-19. Sample: PBMCs or T cells enriched from blood (not recorded which).

The CDR3 DNA sequence: TGTGCCAGCTCACCTGGTGCGCAGGGAGGGGAGACCCAGTACTTC. Translation: CASSPGAQGGETQYF. The chain couples TRBV18 to TRBJ2-5, with 7 bases aligning to TRBD2. Unmatched junction bases numbered 9, after V lost 3 bases and J lost 5 bases. This CDR3 comprises 15 residues. In germline, CDR1 is KGHSH, CDR2 LQKENI.